A single sample gave rise to the 14 T cell receptor beta chains below, sequenced in a study of cytomegalovirus exposure and HLA in healthy donors. Libraries were prepared by immunoSEQ multiplex PCR; TCRdb keeps only in-frame clonotypes and omits some of them. Of approximately 210,000 clones listed, about 84% were seen once; the top ten hold about 1.6%. The sequencing input was PBMCs. The receptors here all came from a woman between 18 and 29 years old in good health and CMV-seronegative.

The V and J genes are TRBV1 and TRBJ2-1; the table's D gene call, TRBD2, was not cross checked with the DNA. TRBV1 is classified as a pseudogene. The CDR3 sequence is 16 residues long. This chain's CDR3 is CTSSQDKLAGEYEQFF. The CDR3 DNA sequence: TGCACCAGCAGCCAAGATAAGCTAGCGGGAGAATATGAGCAGTTCTTC.

This sequence joins TRBV5-1 and TRBJ1-1; 7 bases are a match to TRBD1. This CDR3 region has 13 residues. Germline CDR1 is SGHRS and CDR2 is YFSETQ. After removal of 4 bases from V and 6 bases from J, the junction contained 6 bases not matched to a gene. The CDR3 region is CASSPGRGAEAFF. As DNA, the CDR3 is TGCGCCAGCAGCCCCGGCAGGGGGGCTGAAGCTTTCTTT.

The sample holds one count of this clone. J is TRBJ2-7 and V is TRBV6-5; 9 bases are shared with TRBD2. CDR3 length: 15 residues. V shed 4 bases, J shed 3 bases, and the junction held 7 bases outside the gene matches. The germline V gene encodes CDR1 MNHEY and CDR2 SVGAGI. The CDR3 bases are TGTGCCAGCAGTTCGACTAGCGGCCAGGACTACGAGCAGTACTTC. Translated: CASSSTSGQDYEQYF.

The CDR3 sequence: CASSLGQRGTDTQYF. CDR3 nucleotide sequence: TGTGCCAGCAGTCTGGGACAGCGCGGCACAGATACGCAGTATTTT. The rearrangement joins TRBV2 to TRBJ2-3, with 7 bases aligning to TRBD1. The CDR3 is 15 residues long. Germline V gives CDR1 SNHLY, CDR2 FYNNEI. J was trimmed by 1 base and V by 5 bases; bases with no gene match: 6.

The rearrangement uses TRBV7-6 and TRBJ1-3; 7 bases match TRBD1. This CDR3 is 16 amino acids long. The J segment lost 2 bases and the V segment lost 2 bases, leaving 6 bases of the junction unmatched. Germline V gene data show CDR1 as SGHVS and CDR2 as FNYEAQ. The CDR3 nucleotides read TGTGCCAGCAGCTTACGGGACAGTAATCCTGGAAACACCATATATTTT. Translating it yields CASSLRDSNPGNTIYF.

The chain links TRBV29-1 to TRBJ2-1; TRBD1 is a possible D gene (6 bases). The germline gives CDR1 SQVTM, CDR2 ANQGSEA. There are 14 residues in the CDR3. Deletions cut 6 bases from V and 3 bases from J, with 15 bases between. The CDR3 sequence is CSVIRTDLYNEQFF. In DNA form, the CDR3 reads TGCAGCGTGATAAGGACAGATCTCTACAATGAGCAGTTCTTC.

This chain joins TRBV10-3 and TRBJ2-5, with D perhaps TRBD2 (6 bases). The ends were cut back, 4 bases at V and 3 bases at J, with 9 bases in the middle. The germline V gene encodes CDR1 ENHRY and CDR2 SYGVKD. The CDR3 totals 13 residues. The CDR3 bases are TGTGCCATCAGTGTACGGGAGAAAGAGACCCAGTACTTC. Translation: CAISVREKETQYF.

The chain joins TRBV2 to TRBJ2-1, with D possibly TRBD2 on 5 matching bases. This CDR3 has 13 residues. The V gene lost 3 bases and the J gene lost 7 bases, with 10 bases spanning the gap. CDR1 and CDR2 (germline): SNHLY, FYNNEI. CDR3 in amino acids: CASSESGKNEQFF. Written as DNA, the CDR3 is TGTGCCAGCAGTGAGAGCGGAAAGAATGAGCAGTTCTTC.

The chain recombines TRBV7-8 with TRBJ2-5, with D maybe TRBD2 (6 bases). The CDR3 extends over 16 amino acids. The germline gives CDR1 SGHVS, CDR2 FQNEAQ. The V gene lost 2 bases and the J gene lost 4 bases, with 17 bases spanning the gap. Written as DNA, the CDR3 is TGTGCCAGCAGCTTACCTTTCACTGGCGGGGTAGAGACCCAGTACTTC. Its translation: CASSLPFTGGVETQYF.

The chain carries TRBV11-2 and TRBJ1-1, with D hard to call. Between the trimmed V and J ends, which lost 5 bases and 8 bases, there was a span of 18 bases. Per germline, CDR1 SGHAT and CDR2 FQNNGV. The CDR3 loop spans 14 amino acids. The CDR3 loop reads CASSAQRERLEAFF. The CDR3, as DNA: TGTGCCAGCAGCGCGCAACGGGAGCGGCTAGAAGCTTTCTTT.

V usage is TRBV5-1 and J usage is TRBJ2-4; D is unresolved. Per germline, CDR1 SGHRS and CDR2 YFSETQ. The CDR3 runs 14 residues. With 0 bases removed from V and 5 bases from J, the gap between germline ends came to 9 bases. The CDR3 loop is CASSLDGRENIQYF. The CDR3 DNA is TGCGCCAGCAGCTTGGATGGTAGAGAAAACATTCAGTACTTC.

This clone has only a few counts. The V gene is TRBV7-8, the J gene TRBJ2-1; TRBD2 is a possible D gene (6 bases). The germline gives CDR1 SGHVS, CDR2 FQNEAQ. This CDR3 has 16 residues. The ends were cut back, 1 base at V and 0 bases at J, with 10 bases in the middle. CDR3 amino acids: CASSLGRLVSYNEQFF. In nucleotides, the CDR3 is TGTGCCAGCAGCTTAGGGAGACTAGTCTCCTACAATGAGCAGTTCTTC.

The count of this clone is one. The V gene is TRBV4-1, the J gene TRBJ2-3; D possibly corresponds to TRBD2 (7 bases). The CDR3 runs 18 residues. Per the germline V gene, CDR1 is MGHRA and CDR2 is YSYEKL. V was clipped by 2 bases and J by 5 bases, with 23 bases between them. The CDR3 sequence is CASSQSGRGLGAQDTQYF. The CDR3 DNA is TGCGCCAGCAGCCAAAGCGGGCGGGGGTTGGGGGCCCAAGATACGCAGTATTTT.

The table lists this clone with a count of one. CDR3 sequence (DNA): TGTGCCACCAGCGAAGGGGTGTATGGCTACACCTTC. Protein sequence: CATSEGVYGYTF. The chain couples TRBV15 to TRBJ1-2, with a weak D call TRBD1 (5 bases). The V end lost 5 bases, the J end lost 5 bases, and 9 bases lay between the germline ends. CDR1 and CDR2 from the germline V gene are LNHNV and YYDKDF (reference sequence). The CDR3 totals 12 residues.